The table lists the clone carrying this TCR beta chain with a count of one. Its antigen is still unknown. These data belong to a study of human versus mouse CDR3 diversity and MHC coevolution. This CDR3 has 16 amino acids. Germline CDR1 is MNHNS and CDR2 is SASEGT. The V gene lost 2 bases and the J gene lost 0 bases, with 11 bases spanning the gap. Study results and caveats: Human T cells were selected on six MHC II alleles.

TCRdb keeps only in-frame clones here, not all; method: immunoSEQ multiplex PCR. The sample has 50,000 to 70,000 clones; roughly 93% are singletons. Sorting isolated naive CD4 T cells lacking CD45RO and expressing CD62L. This chain joins TRBV6-1 and TRBJ1-5, with D perhaps TRBD1 (6 bases). The receptor was derived from a person between 55 and 69 years old in good health. The sample consisted of naive CD4+ T cells from blood. Regarding subset: CD45RO-negative CD62L-positive naive CD4 T cells. Here the CDR3 reads CASSEQGPDSNQPQHF. CDR3 DNA sequence: TGTGCCAGCAGTGAACAGGGGCCCGATAGCAATCAGCCCCAGCATTTT.